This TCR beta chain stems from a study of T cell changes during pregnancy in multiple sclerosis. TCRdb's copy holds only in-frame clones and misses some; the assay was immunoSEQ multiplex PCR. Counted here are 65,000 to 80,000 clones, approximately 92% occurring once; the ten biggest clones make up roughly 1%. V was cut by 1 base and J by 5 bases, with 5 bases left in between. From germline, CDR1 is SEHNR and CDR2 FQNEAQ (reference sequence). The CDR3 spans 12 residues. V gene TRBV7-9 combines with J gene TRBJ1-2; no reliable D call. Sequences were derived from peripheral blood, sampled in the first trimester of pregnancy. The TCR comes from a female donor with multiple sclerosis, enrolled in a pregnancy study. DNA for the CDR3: TGTGCCAGCAGCTTAGGGCTGTATGGCTACACCTTC. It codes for CASSLGLYGYTF.